This TCR beta chain was identified during a study of beta chain features in type 1 diabetes (dated by TCRdb to 2017 to 2018). General notes on the study: Mean age, gender distribution, total cell number and subset yield did not differ between patients and healthy donors. A total of roughly 98,000,000 sorted cells were examined across all samples, and a strong correlation was observed between cell number per subset and RNA yield. In the study, TCRB repertoires of sorted circulating CD4+ T cell subsets from recently diagnosed type 1 diabetes patients were compared with those of matched healthy donors. Naive and central memory subsets were obtained from all 28 donors, but regulatory and stem cell-like memory subsets were isolated from only 8 patients and roughly eight healthy donors.

A single peripheral blood draw of around 120 mL on average was collected from each donor into heparinised tubes. A BD FACSAria II and a panel including CD45RO, CCR7, CD25, CD127, CD95 and CD27 were used to sort naive, central memory, regulatory and stem cell-like memory CD4+ T cells. All sorted populations exceeded 95% purity. Right away, PBMCs were isolated by Lymphoprep density gradient centrifugation and were stained directly, with no culture step. To minimize batch effects, samples were stained and sorted in pairs, one healthy donor with one patient per experiment. The High Capacity cDNA Reverse Transcription Kit was used to reverse transcribe all of the isolated RNA, meaning that expressed TCRB transcripts were what got sequenced. Naive, central memory and regulatory T cell samples underwent deep immunoSEQ sequencing, averaging about 3.57 million total reads per sample. After sorted cells were lysed in RLT buffer, RNA was extracted with DNase-treated RNeasy Micro or Mini kits, with the choice depending on cell number. To prevent cross-contamination, each cell subset was processed individually, whereas patient and healthy donor samples were processed jointly. Using the immunoSEQ multiplex PCR, TCRB sequences were amplified from cDNA into 87-bp fragments spanning the CDR3 region. Sequencing of the amplicons was performed on the Illumina HiSeq platform. On the authors' methods: Synthetic template baselines were used to correct PCR bias computationally, reads within Hamming distance 2 were collapsed together, and singletons that could not be merged were discarded. Reads were aligned against IMGT to assign V, D and J genes, CDR3 length and insertions or deletions at six rearrangement sites. Within each subset, clonotype counts were normalized to sorted cell number, and only after that were true diversity and Gini coefficients computed with the tcR R package. Repertoire sharing was quantified using the overlap coefficient calculated on TCRB nucleotide sequences. Out-of-frame TCRB sequences from naive cells were analyzed to stand in for the pre-selection repertoire. Drawn from immuneACCESS, this table holds only the in-frame rearrangements with V and J called that TCRdb kept. Clones are partly lost; checked studies trace under half to an unresolved V gene and leave the rest unexplained. V and J calls and clone size are copied from that table; D and trimming were computed from the DNA. For this sample there are 600,000 to 650,000 clones; 15% appear just once. The ten largest make up approximately 0.087% of the sample.

This clone was recorded a few times. Its antigen target is currently unknown. Base qualities were left out, and no much larger clone turns up one base away. CDR1 ENHRY and CDR2 SYGVKD are derived from the germline V gene. Unmatched junction bases come to 8, with V trimmed by 6 bases and J by 0 bases. The CDR3 numbers 17 residues from cysteine through phenylalanine. Here the CDR3 DNA is all that survives: 51 bases in frame from base 1. The investigation overall reported the following: Type 1 diabetes patients showed a moderate but significant shortening of TCRB CDR3 length in all four CD4+ subsets. Only small numbers of individuals were included in the HLA sub-analyses, which left unresolved whether HLA type had any influence on TCRB rearrangement. Fewer insertions and more nucleotide deletions at VDJ recombination sites were observed in patients with type 1 diabetes, implying thymic rearrangement abnormalities. Shorter templates might have been favored by PCR, but patient and control samples were amplified and corrected together, so both groups would have been affected equally by any skew. Because cDNA rather than genomic DNA was sequenced, highly expressing activated cells could have been over-represented, although no difference in activation and CD3 levels was found between groups. Naive, central memory and regulatory TCRB repertoires appeared more similar among patients than among healthy donors.

The source of this sequence is a man between 18 and 35 years old in good health. The material sequenced was naive CD4+ T cells from blood. The sample's cell subset or site label, in plain terms: true naive CD4+ T cells. The chain is made from TRBV10-3 and TRBJ2-7, with TRBD2 identical over 13 junction bases. This receptor carries the CDR3 CAIRGLAGDPYSYEQYF. The sequence in DNA is TGTGCCATCAGAGGACTAGCGGGGGATCCCTACTCCTACGAGCAGTACTTC.